This TCR beta chain was captured by sequencing in a study of human T cells and chemical hapten exposure. Study-wide background: An area of 2 cm by less than 2.5 cm on upper inner arm skin received 2% DPC for sensitization. Across its roughly 24 weeks, the study gave patients weekly diphenylcyclopropenone doses to the scalp.

Trimming took 2 bases from V and 6 from J; bases not matched to a gene: 6. The V gene's germline CDR1 is SGDLS and CDR2 YYNGEE. CDR3 length: 14 residues. Note on this clonotype: Its antigen remains unidentified.

TCRdb passed the RACE reads through MiXCR, listing each CDR3 protein once. The sample shows around 380,000 distinct CDR3 sequences, about 4.4% of them seen only once. Time point indicated: patch test 1, 2 weeks after DPC sensitization. As to treatment: therapeutic diphenylcyclopropenone sensitization with weekly scalp DPC. Non-pregnant alopecia patients aged 18 to 70, suitable for DPC therapy. Study outcomes and limitations: The number of TCRs above 1 in 1000 frequency did not change after DPC sensitization.

This rearrangement joins TRBV9 to TRBJ2-7; TRBD1 agrees at 9 bases. This specimen consisted of whole blood, obtained in connection with sensitization to the hapten diphenylcyclopropenone (DPC). This clonotype was obtained from a woman aged 45-60 years with alopecia areata. Some clones in this sample may be carry-over from other donors' samples. CDR3 amino acids: CASSVDPGQGEQYF. CDR3 bases: TGTGCCAGCAGCGTGGACCCGGGACAGGGCGAGCAGTACTTC.